This is a list of T cell receptor beta chains from one sample in a study of shared clonotypes between healthy human individuals. TCRdb's copy holds only in-frame clones and misses some; the assay was immunoSEQ multiplex PCR. The sample contains 1.5 million to 2.5 million clones, about 94% of which appear only once. Sequences were obtained from naive CD8+ T cells sorted from blood. All receptors come from a man in his late teens or twenties in good health. Both conserved end residues are part of each CDR3. A D gene is named only where the DNA matches it firmly. The size entry is marked missing in some rows and otherwise reads once, few, many or a size class.

abundance	v_gene	d_gene	j_gene	CDR3nt	CDR3aa
once	TRBV19	.	TRBJ1-2	TGTGCCAGTAGCCAGGAGTTAAAACAGGGTAACTATGGCTACACCTTC	CASSQELKQGNYGYTF
.	TRBV15	TRBD2	TRBJ2-1	TGTGCCACCAGCAGCTTAGCGGGAGGAAACTACAATGAGCAGTTCTTC	CATSSLAGGNYNEQFF
.	TRBV28	.	TRBJ2-7	TGTGCCAGCAGTTTTCTACAGTCGGATGCCGAGCAGTACTTC	CASSFLQSDAEQYF
once	TRBV30	.	TRBJ2-5	TGTGCCTGGAGTGTATACCGGCCGTGGGGGAGCGAAGAGACCCAGTACTTC	CAWSVYRPWGSEETQYF
.	TRBV2	.	TRBJ2-2	TGTGCCAGCAGTCCTTGGTTCGCGAACACCGGGGAGCTGTTTTTT	CASSPWFANTGELFF
.	TRBV6-5	.	TRBJ2-2	TGTGCCAGCAGTTACGGGGGGGCCACGGGCACCGGGGAGCTGTTTTTT	CASSYGGATGTGELFF
.	TRBV30	.	TRBJ2-1	TGTGCCTGGAGTGTACTCCCCTCTAGCGTCAATGAGCAGTTCTTC	CAWSVLPSSVNEQFF
.	TRBV9	TRBD1	TRBJ2-7	TGTGCCAGCAGCCCGAGGACCGGGACAGGGACCTACGAGCAGTACTTC	CASSPRTGTGTYEQYF
.	TRBV14	.	TRBJ2-7	TGTGCCAGCAGCCTGGCTCCCAACGAGCAGTACTTC	CASSLAPNEQYF
.	TRBV11-2	.	TRBJ2-7	TGTGCCAGCAGCTTAAGTCCGAACAGGGTATACGAGCAGTACTTC	CASSLSPNRVYEQYF
once	TRBV28	.	TRBJ2-5	TGTGCCAGCAGTTTATATGGGTTCCAAGAGACCCAGTACTTC	CASSLYGFQETQYF
.	TRBV6-5	TRBD1	TRBJ2-7	TGTGCCAGCAGGATACAGGGGGGCAGCTACGAGCAGTACTTC	CASRIQGGSYEQYF
.	TRBV5-6	TRBD1	TRBJ2-4	TGTGCCAGCAGTCACGGGACAGGGGAGGGGGCCAAAAACATTCAGTACTTC	CASSHGTGEGAKNIQYF
.	TRBV4-1	.	TRBJ2-1	TGCGCCAGCGGTAAGGCGGGGAGCTCCTACAATGAGCAGTTCTTC	CASGKAGSSYNEQFF
.	TRBV4-2	TRBD2	TRBJ2-2	TGTGCCAGCAGCCAAGATGGTAGCGGGGGGCTGTTTTTT	CASSQDGSGGLFF
.	TRBV27	TRBD1	TRBJ2-2	TGTGCCAGCCACCCCATCGGGGGACAGGGGTTGACCGGGGAGCTGTTTTTT	CASHPIGGQGLTGELFF
.	TRBV27	.	TRBJ2-4	TGTGCCAGCATGGAGGTGGGTACCGCCGCCAAAAACATTCAGTACTTC	CASMEVGTAAKNIQYF
.	TRBV7-9	.	TRBJ1-6	TGTGCCGCGAGCGAGGATTCACCCCTCCACTTT	CAASEDSPLHF
.	TRBV19	.	TRBJ1-1	TGTGCCAGTAGTCTAGTCCCAGATTTTAACACTGAAGCTTTCTTT	CASSLVPDFNTEAFF
.	TRBV6-5	.	TRBJ2-5	TGTGCCAGCAGTTACACCCCGGGAGAAGAGACCCAGTACTTC	CASSYTPGEETQYF
.	TRBV7-9	.	TRBJ2-5	TGTGCCAGCAGCTTCGACAGCCAAGAGACCCAGTACTTC	CASSFDSQETQYF
.	TRBV19	.	TRBJ1-6	TGTGCCAGCAGTCCAGGCTGGGGGGATCTCCTCAATTCACCCCTCCACTTT	CASSPGWGDLLNSPLHF
.	TRBV4-1	.	TRBJ2-7	TGCGCCAGCAGCCAAGCGGGGGACACTTACGAGCAGTACTTC	CASSQAGDTYEQYF
.	TRBV6-6	.	TRBJ2-4	TGTGCCAGCAAAGAGGGTACGAACATTCAGTACTTC	CASKEGTNIQYF
once	TRBV13	.	TRBJ2-7	TGTGCCAGCAGCTCGTACAGGGATTTCTGCGAGCAGTACTTC	CASSSYRDFCEQYF
.	TRBV4-1	TRBD1	TRBJ1-1	TGCGCCAGCAGCCGTCACGTACAGGGGGCCGGCACTGAAGCTTTCTTT	CASSRHVQGAGTEAFF
.	TRBV13	TRBD1	TRBJ2-5	TGTGCCAGCAGCCCAGGGGGACAGGGGGCAATAACCCAGTACTTC	CASSPGGQGAITQYF
.	TRBV29-1	TRBD1	TRBJ2-7	TGCAGCGTCTACGGGACAGAAACCTACGAGCAGTACTTC	CSVYGTETYEQYF
.	TRBV7-2	.	TRBJ1-6	TGTGCCAGCAGCTTAGCTAATAATTCACCCCTCCACTTT	CASSLANNSPLHF
.	TRBV5-1	TRBD1	TRBJ1-1	TGCGCCAGCAGTCCAGACAGGGGCCGGACTGAAGCTTTCTTT	CASSPDRGRTEAFF
.	TRBV5-1	.	TRBJ2-7	TGCGCCAGCAGCTTGCGACAGGCTACCTACGAGCAGTACTTC	CASSLRQATYEQYF
.	TRBV2	TRBD1	TRBJ2-7	TGTGCCAGCAGCAGGACAGGGGTCTACGAGCAGTACTTC	CASSRTGVYEQYF
.	TRBV5-6	TRBD2	TRBJ2-5	TGTGCCAGCAGCTATACCCGGGGGGGAATGGAGACCCAGTACTTC	CASSYTRGGMETQYF
.	TRBV9	.	TRBJ2-1	TGTGCCAGCAGCGTAGACGGCGGGACAAGCTACAATGAGCAGTTCTTC	CASSVDGGTSYNEQFF
.	TRBV6-6	.	TRBJ2-7	TGTGCCAGCACCCTCCAGCCCTACGAGCAGTACTTC	CASTLQPYEQYF
.	TRBV29-1	.	TRBJ1-3	TGCAGCGTCGGGACTTTCTCTGGAAACACCATATATTTT	CSVGTFSGNTIYF
.	TRBV10-3	.	TRBJ2-3	TGTGCCATCAGTGAGTCCCCGGGGCCCACAGATACGCAGTATTTT	CAISESPGPTDTQYF
.	TRBV4-1	TRBD1	TRBJ1-2	TGCGCCAGCAGCCAAGATATGGGAGACAGGGGACTCTATGGCTACACCTTC	CASSQDMGDRGLYGYTF
.	TRBV4-1	TRBD2	TRBJ2-7	TGCGCCAGCAGCCCGACTAGCGGCTTCTACGAGCAGTACTTC	CASSPTSGFYEQYF
.	TRBV27	.	TRBJ2-7	TGTGCCAGCAGTCCGAGCTTAGGGGGTCGCTCCTACGAGCAGTACTTC	CASSPSLGGRSYEQYF
.	TRBV28	TRBD1	TRBJ1-5	TGTGCCAGCAGCTCCGGGACAGGGATGCAGCCCCAGCATTTT	CASSSGTGMQPQHF